This TCR beta chain appears in the sequencing data of a study of T cells in Graves' hyperthyroidism and ophthalmopathy. Patients were excluded because of uncontrolled infection, other autoimmune disease, pregnancy or lactation. Diagnosing involved the use of clinical symptoms, serum thyroxine and TRAb, thyroid ultrasound and orbital computed tomography. Comment on this clonotype: Its antigen is as yet unknown.

Whole-study results and caveats: Most expanded thyroid clonotypes above 0.001 also appeared in blood. Median prediction lead before ophthalmopathy onset was about 6.5 months with the model.

Amplified regions were TCR beta CDR3 sequences from RNA transcripts. Initially, a first-round RT-PCR of the TCR CDR3 employed the HTBI primer set. TCRdb reprocessed the multiplex PCR reads via MiXCR and lists one record per CDR3 protein. Of about 500,000 distinct CDR3 sequences in the sample, 40% to 50% were seen once. This clonotype was obtained from an adult woman with Graves' disease, either hyperthyroidism or ophthalmopathy (not recorded which). Sequencing was performed on peripheral blood or thyroid tissue (not recorded which).

CDR3 DNA sequence: TGTGCCATCAGTCAACAAGAGACCCAGTACTTC. Its translation: CAISQQETQYF. This sequence joins TRBV10-3 and TRBJ2-5; D gene unclear. Germline V lookup: CDR1 ENHRY, CDR2 SYGVKD. The CDR3 is made up of 11 amino acids. V was cut by 5 bases and J by 2 bases, with 3 bases left in between.